Listed here are 11 T cell receptor beta chains from one sample, sequenced in a study of T cell changes during pregnancy in multiple sclerosis. Generated by immunoSEQ multiplex PCR, the TCRdb table keeps only in-frame clones and is missing some. The table has about 31,000 clones, around 90% seen once. The input for sequencing was CD8+ T cells from peripheral blood mononuclear cells, taken in the first trimester of pregnancy. These receptors all come from a female donor with multiple sclerosis, enrolled in a pregnancy study.

The rearrangement joins TRBV6-5 to TRBJ1-4; D remains unclear. The CDR3 totals 15 residues. Germline values: CDR1 MNHEY, CDR2 SVGAGI. Trimming took 6 bases from V and 7 from J, leaving 18 bases between them. This CDR3 reads CASSRLQLSIEKLFF. In DNA, the CDR3 is TGTGCCAGCAGCCGTTTACAGCTATCTATTGAAAAACTGTTTTTT.

J is TRBJ2-5 and V is TRBV5-6; D perhaps matches TRBD2 (6 bases). CDR3 length: 15 residues. Germline CDR1 is SGHDT and CDR2 is YYEEEE. The ends were cut back, 2 bases at V and 4 bases at J, with 15 bases in the middle. The CDR3 coding sequence is TGTGCCAGCAGCTTAGGGGACTGGGGAGGAGAGACCCAGTACTTC. The encoded protein is CASSLGDWGGETQYF.

This chain uses TRBV6-4 with TRBJ2-1, with a weak D call TRBD1 (6 bases). The CDR3 loop spans 15 amino acids. V dropped 8 bases and J dropped 6 bases, with 20 bases sitting between them. The V gene's germline CDR1 is MRHNA and CDR2 SNTAGT. CDR3 region: CASPRPLDRINEQFF. The CDR3 bases are TGTGCCAGCCCACGGCCCCTGGACAGAATCAATGAGCAGTTCTTC.

The V gene is TRBV7-9, the J gene TRBJ1-4; unclear D gene. Germline V gene data show CDR1 as SEHNR and CDR2 as FQNEAQ (reference sequence). The V gene lost 10 bases and the J gene lost 5 bases, with 17 bases spanning the gap. The CDR3 loop spans 14 amino acids. The CDR3, as DNA: TGTGCCACCCAACGGGAGGGAACCAATGAAAAACTGTTTTTT. Residues: CATQREGTNEKLFF.

The chain couples TRBV23-1 to TRBJ2-7; TRBD1 matches at 7 bases. TRBV23-1 is given ORF status, its function remaining uncertain. The CDR3 is made up of 13 amino acids. V lost 6 bases to trimming and J lost 1 base; unmatched junction nucleotides: 3. The CDR3 protein is CASRAGGSYEQYF. The CDR3, as DNA: TGCGCCAGCAGAGCAGGGGGATCCTACGAGCAGTACTTC.

V and J are TRBV7-8 and TRBJ1-6; D is ambiguous. The length of the CDR3 is 13 residues. V was clipped by 2 bases and J by 12 bases, with 11 bases between them. Germline assignment: CDR1 SGHVS and CDR2 FQNEAQ. The CDR3 sequence is CASSLISSGPLHF. CDR3 sequence (DNA): TGTGCCAGCAGCTTAATATCTTCGGGACCCCTCCACTTT.

The chain combines TRBV7-3 with TRBJ2-7; possibly TRBD2 for D (6 bases). The CDR3 consists of 14 residues. V lost 5 bases, J lost 0 bases, and 11 bases lay in between. In germline, CDR1 is SGHTA, CDR2 FQGTGA. CDR3 DNA sequence: TGTGCCAGCAGCGACGGGGACTTCTCCTACGAGCAGTACTTC. It yields the protein CASSDGDFSYEQYF.

This clone was recorded a few times. The rearrangement uses TRBV27 and TRBJ1-5; D may be TRBD1 (5 bases). V shed 8 bases and J shed 6 bases, with 17 bases lying between them. The CDR3 length is 14 residues. Germline values: CDR1 MNHEY, CDR2 SMNVEV (reference sequence). The CDR3 coding sequence is TGTGCCAGCTATCCTAAAGGGGCGGCTCAGCCCCAGCATTTT. It is translated as CASYPKGAAQPQHF.

J is TRBJ1-2 and V is TRBV18; 8 positions agree with TRBD1. Germline CDR1 is KGHSH and CDR2 is LQKENI. Trimming removed 6 bases from V and 3 bases from J; junction bases left unmatched: 6. The CDR3 covers 14 residues. The CDR3 nucleotides are TGTGCCAGCTCCGATGTGGACAGGGACTATGGCTACACCTTC. Translation gives CASSDVDRDYGYTF. Full variable domain (missing parts from reference TRBV18 and TRBJ1-2): NAGVMQNPRHLVRRRGQEARLRCSPMKGHSHVYWYRQLPEEGLKFMVYLQKENIIDESGMPKERFSAEFPKEGPSILRIQQVVRGDSAAYFCASSDVDRDYGYTFGSGTRLTVV.

The J gene is TRBJ1-2, the V gene TRBV11-3, with 7 positions matching TRBD1. The CDR3 loop spans 14 amino acids. Germline trimming cut 4 bases from V and 5 bases from J; bases unmatched to any gene: 7. The V gene's germline CDR1 is SGHNT and CDR2 YENEEA. This CDR3 reads CASSSTRQGYGYTF. For the CDR3, the DNA is TGTGCCAGCAGCTCAACCCGACAGGGATATGGCTACACCTTC.

CDR3 nucleotides: TGTGCCACAAGAGGTACAAATTCCTACGAGCAGTACTTC. This encodes CATRGTNSYEQYF. V is TRBV19 and J is TRBJ2-7, with D hard to call. CDR1 LNHDA and CDR2 SQIVND come from the germline V gene (reference sequence). The CDR3 has 13 amino acids. The germline V and J ends were trimmed by 10 bases and 1 base, with 14 bases remaining between them.